This T cell receptor beta chain was sequenced during a study of Graves' ophthalmopathy and Graves' hyperthyroidism. General study results and limits: Blood repertoires reportedly contained most expanded thyroid clonotypes above 0.001 frequency.

RNA transcripts served as template for amplifying TCR beta CDR3 sequences. The first-round RT-PCR employed HTBI primers together with the Qiagen OneStep RT-PCR kit. A multiplex PCR was then performed as the second round. MiXCR, run by TCRdb on the multiplex PCR reads, gives a single entry per CDR3 protein. The profile shows about 48,000 distinct CDR3 sequences, under 55% of them singletons. A note on this clonotype: As yet, its antigen is unknown.

Germline CDR1 is LNHNV and CDR2 is YYDKDF (reference sequence). Trimming removed 3 bases at V and 0 bases at J, with 16 bases between. The CDR3 has 17 residues. The sequence was obtained from an adult man with Graves' ophthalmopathy. Sequencing used peripheral blood. The chain combines TRBV15 with TRBJ2-3; D ambiguous. The CDR3 region is CATSRARRSSSTDTQYF. Here the CDR3 DNA reads TGTGCCACCAGCAGGGCTAGGAGAAGCTCAAGCACAGATACGCAGTATTTT.